Shown below are 23 T cell receptor beta chains from a single sample sequenced in a study of neoadjuvant anti-PD-1 for oral cavity cancer. Produced via immunoSEQ multiplex PCR; TCRdb's table is partial and in-frame only. The table records about 15,000 clones, 71% of them present only once. Sequences were derived from PBMCs, sampled before nivolumab (anti-PD-1) treatment. The receptor source for this set is a person between 40 and 79 years old with oral cavity squamous cell carcinoma.

The sample holds a few counts of this clone. The rearrangement links TRBV9 to TRBJ1-5; 9 bases map to TRBD1. V was pared by 0 bases and J by 6 bases, with 1 base of the junction left unmatched. Germline V gives CDR1 SGDLS, CDR2 YYNGEE. The CDR3 loop spans 14 amino acids. CDR3 sequence (DNA): TGTGCCAGCAGCGTAGGGACAGGGGTTCAGCCCCAGCATTTT. Amino acids: CASSVGTGVQPQHF.

The chain uses TRBV6-1 and TRBJ1-1; D unresolved. The CDR3 length is 13 residues. Germline CDR1 MNHNS, CDR2 SASEGT. V was clipped by 2 bases and J by 1 base, with 5 bases between them. The CDR3 sequence is CASSENWNTEAFF. CDR3 coding DNA: TGTGCCAGCAGTGAAAACTGGAACACTGAAGCTTTCTTT.

This clone was detected a few times. The chain is built from TRBV5-4 and TRBJ1-3, with D possibly matching TRBD1 (6 bases). There are 15 residues in the CDR3. V shed 4 bases and J shed 0 bases, with 11 bases lying between them. The germline V gene has CDR1 SGHNT and CDR2 YYREEE (reference sequence). The CDR3 bases are TGTGCCAGCAGCACTGGACAGAGCTCTGGAAACACCATATATTTT. Residues: CASSTGQSSGNTIYF.

The J gene is TRBJ1-5, the V gene TRBV30; D possibly corresponds to TRBD1 (6 bases). This CDR3 contains 15 residues. From germline, CDR1 is GTSNPN and CDR2 SVGIG (reference sequence). Between the trimmed V and J ends, which lost 1 base and 7 bases, there was a span of 17 bases. The CDR3 sequence: CAWSAGVGSGQPQHF. CDR3 coding DNA: TGTGCCTGGAGTGCAGGGGTCGGGTCGGGACAGCCCCAGCATTTT.

This clone was seen more than once but under ten times. The chain joins TRBV19 to TRBJ1-5; 7 bases align to TRBD1. The CDR3 has 16 amino acids. The V segment lost 8 bases and the J segment 3 bases; nucleotides outside the gene matches: 13. Germline V lookup: CDR1 LNHDA, CDR2 SQIVND (reference sequence). The DNA of the CDR3 is TGTGCCAGTGGACAGGCGACGGGGTATAACAATCAGCCCCAGCATTTT. It is translated as CASGQATGYNNQPQHF.

In the case of this clone: Mismatch with germline at one junction end may stem from a read error. The CDR3 loop is CASSLGGPGRNEKLFF. CDR3 coding DNA: TGTGCTAGCAGCTTAGGAGGGCCCGGGCGCAATGAAAAACTGTTTTTT. The chain carries TRBV7-7 and TRBJ1-4; D call uncertain. CDR1 and CDR2 from the germline V gene are SSHAT and FNYEAQ (reference sequence). The CDR3 runs 16 residues.

The table lists this clone with a count of one. The chain uses TRBV6-1 and TRBJ1-1, with 8 positions matching TRBD1. The CDR3 has 16 residues. V shed 0 bases and J 0 bases; nucleotides not matched to a gene: 3. CDR1 MNHNS and CDR2 SASEGT come from the germline V gene. The CDR3 nucleotides are TGTGCCAGCAGTGAAGCGGGACAGGCCGTGAACACTGAAGCTTTCTTT. It specifies CASSEAGQAVNTEAFF.

Comment on this clone: At one end, the junction sequence differs from germline, possibly due to a read error. This rearrangement joins TRBV7-2 to TRBJ2-3, with 11 bases aligning to TRBD1. The CDR3 runs 16 residues. Germline values: CDR1 SGHTA, CDR2 FQGNSA. The DNA of the CDR3 is TGTGCCAGCAGTTTAGGACAGGGGGCGCCTCCAGATACGCAGTATTTT. This translates into CASSLGQGAPPDTQYF.

This clone was counted between two and nine times. The V and J genes are TRBV10-3 and TRBJ1-5, with D hard to call. With 3 bases removed from V and 0 bases from J, the gap between germline ends came to 3 bases. CDR3 size: 13 residues. CDR1 is ENHRY, CDR2 SYGVKD, per germline. CDR3 in amino acids: CAISDSSNQPQHF. The CDR3 DNA reads TGTGCCATCAGTGACAGTAGCAATCAGCCCCAGCATTTT.

The chain's CDR3 is CSVGVSGRGETQYF. The CDR3 coding sequence is TGCAGCGTTGGGGTTAGCGGGAGGGGAGAGACCCAGTACTTC. V usage is TRBV29-1 and J usage is TRBJ2-5; 11 bases fit TRBD2. Germline V CDR1 and CDR2: SQVTM, ANQGSEA. The CDR3 contains 14 residues. Trimming cost V 4 bases and J 4 bases; bases outside gene matches: 5. Full variable domain (outside the CDR3, taken from reference TRBV29-1 and TRBJ2-5): SAVISQKPSRDICQRGTSLTIQCQVDSQVTMMFWYRQQPGQSLTLIATANQGSEATYESGFVIDKFPISRPNLTFSTLTVSNMSPEDSSIYLCSVGVSGRGETQYFGPGTRLLVL.

V usage is TRBV7-8 and J usage is TRBJ1-3; D is unresolved. The CDR3 loop spans 14 amino acids. Trimming removed 5 bases from V and 2 bases from J, with 10 bases in between. Germline lookup yields CDR1 SGHVS and CDR2 FQNEAQ. This CDR3 is CASSVRDTGNTIYF. In DNA, the CDR3 is TGTGCCAGCAGCGTAAGGGATACTGGAAACACCATATATTTT.

This clone turned up a few times. The chain links TRBV6-4 to TRBJ2-3, with TRBD1 matching over 9 bases. Losses at the gene ends were 6 bases for V and 4 bases for J; bases not matched to a gene: 5. The CDR3 contains 14 residues. CDR1 and CDR2 (germline): MRHNA, SNTAGT. The CDR3 bases are TGTGCCAGCAGCGCTACAGGGGGCGCAGATACGCAGTATTTT. Amino acid sequence: CASSATGGADTQYF.

The J gene is TRBJ2-3, the V gene TRBV4-1, with D uncertain. CDR3 length equals 15 residues. Germline values: CDR1 MGHRA, CDR2 YSYEKL. V lost 0 bases to trimming and J lost 3 bases, with 10 bases between them. The CDR3 DNA sequence: TGCGCCAGCAGCCAAGATCCCCGTTCTACAGATACGCAGTATTTT. Translated: CASSQDPRSTDTQYF.

The rearrangement links TRBV2 to TRBJ2-2; no firm D call. This CDR3 comprises 13 residues. Trimming removed 7 bases at V and 1 base at J, with 7 bases between. Germline V gene sequence: CDR1 SNHLY, CDR2 FYNNEI. CDR3: CASNKKNTGELFF. The CDR3 nucleotides are TGTGCCAGCAACAAGAAGAACACCGGGGAGCTGTTTTTT. Full variable domain (missing parts from reference TRBV2 and TRBJ2-2): EPEVTQTPSHQVTQMGQEVILRCVPISNHLYFYWYRQILGQKVEFLVSFYNNEISEKSEIFDDQFSVERPDGSNFTLKIRSTKLEDSAMYFCASNKKNTGELFFGEGSRLTVL.

This chain connects TRBV5-6 to TRBJ2-1; perhaps TRBD2 as D (6 bases). V gave up 0 bases and J gave up 9 bases, with 7 bases separating them. CDR1 is SGHDT and CDR2 is YYEEEE in the germline V gene. The CDR3 has 12 residues. CDR3 loop: CASSLEAGEQFF. In DNA, the CDR3 is TGTGCCAGCAGCTTGGAAGCGGGTGAGCAGTTCTTC.

V and J are TRBV6-5 and TRBJ1-4; TRBD1 might be the D (5 bases). Germline-derived CDR1 and CDR2 are MNHEY and SVGAGI. Trimming left V 5 bases short and J 0 bases short, with 10 bases between. The CDR3 is 15 residues long. In DNA, the CDR3 is TGTGCCAGCAGTCGAGACAGTGCAACTAATGAAAAACTGTTTTTT. Translated: CASSRDSATNEKLFF.

This clone was seen a handful of times. This sequence joins TRBV5-5 and TRBJ1-6; TRBD1 agrees at 7 bases. The CDR3 runs to 13 residues. V dropped 4 bases and J dropped 13; count of bases not matched to a gene: 8. CDR1 is SGHKS and CDR2 is YYEKEE in the germline V gene (reference sequence). DNA for the CDR3: TGTGCCAGCAGCACCCGAGACAGGGAGCCCCTCCACTTT. This encodes CASSTRDREPLHF.

This clone was counted only a few times. The rearrangement joins TRBV5-1 to TRBJ1-3, with 7 bases identical to TRBD1. The CDR3 spans 14 residues. V lost 4 bases and J lost 6; bases outside the gene matches: 7. The V gene's germline CDR1 is SGHRS and CDR2 YFSETQ. Here the CDR3 reads CASSQGQTLNTIYF. As DNA, the CDR3 is TGCGCCAGCAGCCAGGGACAGACGTTAAACACCATATATTTT.

This chain links TRBV27 with TRBJ2-7, with 10 bases fitting TRBD2. The germline CDR1 and CDR2 sequences are MNHEY and SMNVEV (reference sequence). Trimming cost V 6 bases and J 0 bases; bases outside gene matches: 2. The CDR3 contains 14 residues. The CDR3 coding sequence is TGTGCCAGCAGACTAGCGGGGCTCTCCTACGAGCAGTACTTC. Translated: CASRLAGLSYEQYF.

The chain combines TRBV11-2 with TRBJ2-7; TRBD1 agrees at 7 bases. Germline V gene lookup returns CDR1 SGHAT and CDR2 FQNNGV. With V trimmed by 5 bases and J by 3 bases, 1 base remained unmatched. CDR3 length: 12 residues. CDR3 DNA: TGTGCCAGCAGCCCAGGGGGCTACGAGCAGTACTTC. As protein: CASSPGGYEQYF.

Here the CDR3 reads CASSLGVAIYF. CDR3 DNA: TGTGCCAGCAGCTTGGGGGTTGCCATATATTTT. J is TRBJ1-3 and V is TRBV5-6; D call uncertain. Trimming stripped 0 bases from V and 11 bases from J, with 6 bases between. This CDR3 spans 11 amino acids. Germline V gene sequence: CDR1 SGHDT, CDR2 YYEEEE.

The genes are TRBV7-3 and TRBJ2-2, with D unresolved. The germline V and J ends were trimmed by 4 bases and 1 base, with 7 bases remaining between them. The germline gives CDR1 SGHTA, CDR2 FQGTGA. The length of the CDR3 is 14 residues. The CDR3 region has the DNA TGTGCCAGCAGCTGGATAGAGAACACCGGGGAGCTGTTTTTT. Residues: CASSWIENTGELFF. Full variable domain (missing parts from reference TRBV7-3 and TRBJ2-2): GAGVSQTPSNKVTEKGKYVELRCDPISGHTALYWYRQSLGQGPEFLIYFQGTGAADDSGLPNDRFFAVRPEGSVSTLKIQRTERGDSAVYLCASSWIENTGELFFGEGSRLTVL.

The chain combines TRBV9 with TRBJ1-2, with D unresolved. The CDR3 contains 12 residues. Trimming pared 0 bases from V and 4 bases from J, leaving 4 bases between. Germline lookup yields CDR1 SGDLS and CDR2 YYNGEE. CDR3 bases: TGTGCCAGCAGCGTAGTCACCTATGGCTACACCTTC. Its translation is CASSVVTYGYTF.